This TCR beta chain emerged from a study of CD8 T cells in Susac syndrome. CD8+ and CD4+ T cells circulating in blood were sequenced for TCR beta. The study used healthy donors as controls matched for age and sex. Germline CDR1 LGHDT, CDR2 YNNKEL (reference sequence). This CDR3 has 15 amino acids. Trimming took off 0 bases at V and 4 bases at J, with 12 bases between the two ends. With random hexamers, reverse transcription was performed on about 0.5 to 1 ug of RNA. Multiplex PCR with immunoSEQ amplified the TCR beta CDR3 across 54 Vbeta and 13 Jbeta. TCRdb analysed the immunoSEQ multiplex PCR reads with MiXCR anew, one entry per CDR3 protein. Here the sample spans under 200,000 distinct CDR3 sequences, under 95% being singletons.

The chain links TRBV3-1 to TRBJ1-2; D is perhaps TRBD1 (5 bases). The material sequenced was CD4+ T cells from PBMCs. This TCR was recovered from a human donor in good health. CDR3: CASSQDRQSPYGYTF. The CDR3 DNA is TGTGCCAGCAGCCAAGACCGACAGAGCCCCTATGGCTACACCTTC.